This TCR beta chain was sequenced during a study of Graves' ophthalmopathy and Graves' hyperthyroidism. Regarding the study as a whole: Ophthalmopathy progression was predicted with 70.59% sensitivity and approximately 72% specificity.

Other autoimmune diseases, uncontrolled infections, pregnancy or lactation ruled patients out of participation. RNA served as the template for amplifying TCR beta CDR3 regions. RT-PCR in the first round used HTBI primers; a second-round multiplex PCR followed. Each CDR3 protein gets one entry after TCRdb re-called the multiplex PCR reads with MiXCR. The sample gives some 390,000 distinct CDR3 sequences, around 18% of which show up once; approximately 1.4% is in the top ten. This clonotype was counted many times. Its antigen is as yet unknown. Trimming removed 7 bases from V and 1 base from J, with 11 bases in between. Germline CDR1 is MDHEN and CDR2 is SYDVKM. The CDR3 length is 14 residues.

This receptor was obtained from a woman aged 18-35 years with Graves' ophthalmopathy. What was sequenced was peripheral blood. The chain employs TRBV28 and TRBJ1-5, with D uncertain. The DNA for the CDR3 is TGTGCCAGCAACCGGAGGGCAAGCAATCAGCCCCAGCATTTT. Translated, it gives CASNRRASNQPQHF. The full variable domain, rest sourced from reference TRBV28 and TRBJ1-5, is DVKVTQSSRYLVKRTGEKVFLECVQDMDHENMFWYRQDPGLGLRLIYFSYDVKMKEKGDIPEGYSVSREKKERFSLILESASTNQTSMYLCASNRRASNQPQHFGDGTRLSIL.